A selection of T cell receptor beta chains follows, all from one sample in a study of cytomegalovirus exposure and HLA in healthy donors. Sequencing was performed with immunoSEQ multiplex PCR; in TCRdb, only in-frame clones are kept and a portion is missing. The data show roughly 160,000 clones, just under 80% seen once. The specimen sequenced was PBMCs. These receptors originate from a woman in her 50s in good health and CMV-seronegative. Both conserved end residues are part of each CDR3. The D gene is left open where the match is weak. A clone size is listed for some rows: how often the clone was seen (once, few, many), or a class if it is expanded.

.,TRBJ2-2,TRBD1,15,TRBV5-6,CASSLAGTGGRELFF,TGTGCCAGCAGCTTGGCCGGGACAGGGGGCCGGGAGCTGTTTTTT
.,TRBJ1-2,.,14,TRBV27,CASALGGPNYGYTF,TGTGCCAGCGCCCTGGGGGGACCCAACTATGGCTACACCTTC
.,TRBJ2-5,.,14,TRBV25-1,CASSAQGSMETQYF,TGTGCCAGCAGTGCACAGGGAAGTATGGAGACCCAGTACTTC
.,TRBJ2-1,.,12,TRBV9,CASSLANNEQFF,TGTGCCAGCAGCCTAGCCAACAATGAGCAGTTCTTC
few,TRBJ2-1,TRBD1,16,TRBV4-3,CASSHGARGSGNEQFF,TGCGCCAGCAGCCATGGGGCCAGGGGGTCGGGCAATGAGCAGTTCTTC
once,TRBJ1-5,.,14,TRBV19,CASSIWGVNQPQHF,TGTGCCAGTAGTATATGGGGAGTCAATCAGCCCCAGCATTTT
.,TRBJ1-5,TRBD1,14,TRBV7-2,CASGQGGGNQPQHF,TGTGCCAGCGGACAGGGCGGGGGCAATCAGCCCCAGCATTTT
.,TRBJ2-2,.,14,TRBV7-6,CASTVGRNTGELFF,TGTGCCAGCACCGTGGGCCGAAACACCGGGGAGCTGTTTTTT
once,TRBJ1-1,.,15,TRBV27,CASSLSGGMNTEAFF,TGTGCCAGCAGTTTATCAGGAGGGATGAACACTGAAGCTTTCTTT
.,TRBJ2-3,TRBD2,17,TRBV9,CASSVDGRAGGTDTQYF,TGTGCCAGCAGCGTAGATGGGCGAGCGGGGGGCACAGATACGCAGTATTTT
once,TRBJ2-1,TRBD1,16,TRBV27,CASSWIDRGFRNEQFF,TGTGCCAGCAGTTGGATTGACAGGGGTTTCAGGAATGAGCAGTTCTTC
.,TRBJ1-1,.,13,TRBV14,CASSLSMNTEAFF,TGTGCCAGCAGCCTCTCTATGAACACTGAAGCTTTCTTT
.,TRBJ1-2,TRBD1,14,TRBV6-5,CASSYLDRAYGYTF,TGTGCCAGCAGTTACCTAGACAGGGCTTACGGCTACACCTTC
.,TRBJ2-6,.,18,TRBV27,CASSSPTDTGSGANVLTF,TGTGCCAGCAGTTCCCCCACCGACACCGGGAGTGGGGCCAACGTCCTGACTTTC
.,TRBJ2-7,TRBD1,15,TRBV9,CASSVVGTVSYEQYF,TGTGCCAGCAGCGTAGTCGGGACAGTATCCTACGAGCAGTACTTC
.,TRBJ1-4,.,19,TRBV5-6,CASNLGPPTGPATNEKLFF,TGTGCCAGCAACCTTGGACCGCCCACAGGGCCTGCAACTAATGAAAAACTGTTTTTT
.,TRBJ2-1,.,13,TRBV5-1,CASRVDIYNEQFF,TGCGCCAGCAGGGTCGACATATACAATGAGCAGTTCTTC